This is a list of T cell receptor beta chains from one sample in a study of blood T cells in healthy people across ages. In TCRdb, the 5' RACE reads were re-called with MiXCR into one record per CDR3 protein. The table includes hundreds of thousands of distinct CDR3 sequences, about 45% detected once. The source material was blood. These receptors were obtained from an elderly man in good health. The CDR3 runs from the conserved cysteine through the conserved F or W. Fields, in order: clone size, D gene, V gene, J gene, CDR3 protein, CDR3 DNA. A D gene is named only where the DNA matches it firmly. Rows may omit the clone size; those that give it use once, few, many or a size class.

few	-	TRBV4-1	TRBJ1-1	CASSQDHRGDTEAFF	TGCGCCAGCAGCCAAGATCATAGGGGGGACACTGAAGCTTTCTTT
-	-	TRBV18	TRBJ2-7	CASSYARGSRNEQYF	TGTGCCAGCTCCTACGCAAGGGGGTCGAGGAACGAGCAGTACTTC
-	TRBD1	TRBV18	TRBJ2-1	CASSPRGQSPYNEQFF	TGTGCCAGCTCACCCCGGGGACAGAGCCCCTACAATGAGCAGTTCTTC
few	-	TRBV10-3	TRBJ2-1	CAISESRVVQSYNEQFF	TGTGCCATCAGTGAGTCGCGTGTCGTCCAGTCCTACAATGAGCAGTTCTTC
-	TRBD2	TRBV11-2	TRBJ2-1	CASSPVASGSYNEQFF	TGTGCCAGCAGCCCTGTAGCTAGCGGGTCCTACAATGAGCAGTTCTTC
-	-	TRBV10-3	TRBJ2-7	CAISDDRRSHEQYF	TGTGCCATCAGTGACGACAGGAGATCCCACGAGCAGTACTTC
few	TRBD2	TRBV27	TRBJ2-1	CATLSSGSVGNEQFF	TGTGCCACCTTATCGAGCGGGAGTGTCGGGAATGAGCAGTTCTTC
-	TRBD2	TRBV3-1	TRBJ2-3	CASSQDRLAGGKADTQYF	TGTGCCAGCAGCCAAGATAGGCTAGCGGGAGGGAAGGCGGATACGCAGTATTTT
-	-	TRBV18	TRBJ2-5	CASSPDSYGQYF	TGTGCCAGCTCACCAGACAGCTACGGGCAGTACTTC
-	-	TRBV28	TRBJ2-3	CASSLQGTPSTDTQYF	TGTGCCAGCAGTCTCCAAGGGACACCAAGCACAGATACGCAGTATTTT
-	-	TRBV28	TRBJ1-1	CASSWWQAEMNTEAFF	TGTGCCAGCAGTTGGTGGCAGGCGGAGATGAACACTGAAGCTTTCTTT
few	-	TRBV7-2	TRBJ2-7	CASSLAGANNGEQYF	TGTGCCAGCAGCTTAGCGGGAGCCAATAATGGGGAGCAGTACTTC
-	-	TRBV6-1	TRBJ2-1	CASTDGPYNEQFF	TGTGCCAGCACCGACGGTCCATACAATGAGCAGTTCTTC
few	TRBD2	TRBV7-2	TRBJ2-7	CASSLVIGLASYEQYF	TGTGCCAGCAGCTTAGTTATAGGACTAGCTTCATACGAGCAGTACTTC
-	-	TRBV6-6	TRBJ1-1	CASSYPEREAFF	TGTGCCAGCAGTTACCCGGAGAGGGAAGCTTTCTTT
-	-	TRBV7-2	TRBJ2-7	CASSTSLRSSEQYF	TGTGCCAGCAGCACCAGCCTACGGAGTTCCGAGCAGTACTTC
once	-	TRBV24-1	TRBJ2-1	CATSRSASYNEQFF	TGTGCCACCAGTAGGAGCGCTTCCTACAATGAGCAGTTCTTC
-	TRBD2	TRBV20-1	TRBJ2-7	CSARGASGGYNEQYF	TGCAGTGCTAGAGGGGCCAGCGGGGGGTACAATGAGCAGTACTTC
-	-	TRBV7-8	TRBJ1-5	CASSLVTGPSYQPQHF	TGTGCCAGCAGCTTAGTGACCGGGCCGAGTTATCAGCCCCAGCATTTT
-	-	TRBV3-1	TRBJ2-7	CASSHIGGYEQYF	TGTGCCAGCAGCCACATTGGGGGTTACGAGCAGTACTTC
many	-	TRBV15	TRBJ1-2	CATSREKTSGGGYTF	TGTGCCACCAGCAGAGAAAAAACGTCGGGGGGTGGCTACACCTTC
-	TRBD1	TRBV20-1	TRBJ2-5	CSAREGQQETQYF	TGCAGTGCTAGAGAGGGACAGCAAGAGACCCAGTACTTC
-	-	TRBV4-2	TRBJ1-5	CASSQQILAGQGGDAFNQPQHF	TGTGCCAGCAGCCAACAAATCCTCGCCGGCCAGGGAGGGGACGCTTTCAATCAGCCCCAGCATTTT
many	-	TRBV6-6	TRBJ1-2	CASSPAGGNYGYTF	TGTGCCAGCAGTCCAGCCGGGGGGAACTATGGCTACACCTTC
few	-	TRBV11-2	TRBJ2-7	CASSLDARGRGHYEQYF	TGTGCCAGCAGCTTAGATGCCCGGGGCAGGGGACACTACGAGCAGTACTTC
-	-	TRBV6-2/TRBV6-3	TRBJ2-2	CASSSEGLRTGELFF	TGTGCCAGCAGTTCGGAGGGGCTTCGTACCGGGGAGCTGTTTTTT
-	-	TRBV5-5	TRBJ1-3	CASSSFTGNTIYF	TGTGCCAGCAGCTCTTTTACTGGAAACACCATATATTTT
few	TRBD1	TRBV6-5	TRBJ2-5	CASSSGQGGLEQYF	TGTGCCAGCAGTTCCGGACAGGGAGGTTTAGAGCAGTACTTC
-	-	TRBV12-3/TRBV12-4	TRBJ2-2	CASSPLGRTNTGELFF	TGTGCCAGCAGTCCCCTAGGGAGGACGAACACCGGGGAGCTGTTTTTT
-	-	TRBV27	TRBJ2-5	CASSLLLGGGGEQYF	TGTGCCAGCAGTTTATTACTGGGGGGGGGCGGTGAGCAGTACTTC
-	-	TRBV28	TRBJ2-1	CASTVSSDEQFF	TGTGCCAGCACGGTCAGTAGCGATGAGCAGTTCTTC
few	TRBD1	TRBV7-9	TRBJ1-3	CASSLIGDRAQHRSGNTIYF	TGTGCCAGCAGCTTAATCGGAGACAGGGCGCAACACCGCTCTGGAAACACCATATATTTT
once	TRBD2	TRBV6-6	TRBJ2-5	CASSVLAGGTPTQYF	TGTGCCAGCAGTGTACTAGCGGGAGGGACACCGACCCAGTACTTC
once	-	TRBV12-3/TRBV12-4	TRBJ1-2	CASSFNVQNYGYTF	TGTGCCAGCAGTTTTAATGTGCAAAACTATGGCTACACCTTC
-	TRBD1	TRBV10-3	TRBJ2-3	CAISLDRASDTQYF	TGTGCCATCAGCCTGGACAGGGCGTCAGATACGCAGTATTTT
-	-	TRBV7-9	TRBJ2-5	CASSLTGAGQETQYF	TGTGCCAGCAGCCTTACTGGGGCAGGGCAAGAGACCCAGTACTTC
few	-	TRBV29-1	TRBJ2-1	CSVDPLRTTTWQFF	TGCAGCGTTGACCCACTCCGGACAACGACATGGCAGTTCTTC
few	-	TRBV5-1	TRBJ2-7	CASSLDPGCSYEQYF	TGCGCCAGCAGCTTGGATCCGGGCTGTTCCTACGAGCAGTACTTC
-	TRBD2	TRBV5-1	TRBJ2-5	CASSSGLAGGFQETQYF	TGCGCCAGCAGCTCAGGACTTGCGGGGGGCTTCCAAGAGACCCAGTACTTC
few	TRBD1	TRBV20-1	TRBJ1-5	CSARDLGTGGTLGNQPQHF	TGCAGTGCTAGAGATCTAGGGACAGGAGGGACCCTGGGCAATCAGCCCCAGCATTTT
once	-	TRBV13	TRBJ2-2	CASSLRGTSAGELFF	TGTGCCAGCAGCTTAAGGGGGACCTCGGCCGGGGAGCTGTTTTTT
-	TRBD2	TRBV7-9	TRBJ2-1	CASSPLYRAGVDEQFF	TGTGCCAGCAGCCCATTATATAGAGCGGGAGTTGATGAGCAGTTCTTC
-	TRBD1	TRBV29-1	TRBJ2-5	CSVQGGWNQETQYF	TGCAGCGTGCAAGGGGGCTGGAACCAAGAGACCCAGTACTTC
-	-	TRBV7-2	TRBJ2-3	CASSNPSTDTQYF	TGTGCCAGCAGCAACCCTAGCACAGATACGCAGTATTTT
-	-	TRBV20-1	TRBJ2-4	CSARDQVGPAIAKNIQYF	TGCAGTGCTAGAGATCAGGTCGGTCCCGCGATAGCCAAAAACATTCAGTACTTC
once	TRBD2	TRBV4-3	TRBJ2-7	CASSQSAAGGSVQYF	TGCGCCAGCAGCCAAAGCGCAGCGGGAGGGTCCGTGCAGTACTTC
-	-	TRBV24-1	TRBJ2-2	CATSDRGPRGATGELFF	TGTGCCACCAGTGACCGCGGACCTAGAGGAGCCACCGGGGAGCTGTTTTTT
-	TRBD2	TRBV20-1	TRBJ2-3	CSATTSGGDGTDTQYF	TGCAGTGCTACGACTAGCGGGGGAGATGGCACAGATACGCAGTATTTT
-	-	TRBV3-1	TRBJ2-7	CASSQDRVSYNEQYF	TGTGCCAGCAGCCAAGACAGGGTCTCCTACAATGAGCAGTACTTC
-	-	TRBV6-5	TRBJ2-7	CASSWGISYEQYF	TGTGCCAGCAGTTGGGGGATAAGCTACGAGCAGTACTTC
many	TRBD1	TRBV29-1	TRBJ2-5	CSVGTATQETQYF	TGCAGCGTAGGGACAGCCACGCAAGAGACCCAGTACTTC
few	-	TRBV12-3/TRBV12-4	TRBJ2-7	CASRRDTAYEQYF	TGTGCCAGCAGACGGGACACCGCCTACGAGCAGTACTTC
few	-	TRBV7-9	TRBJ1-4	CASSLVAGIGEKLFF	TGTGCCAGCAGCTTAGTCGCAGGGATTGGAGAAAAACTGTTTTTT
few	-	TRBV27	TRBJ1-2	CASRPQGARGYTF	TGTGCCAGCAGACCTCAGGGAGCCAGGGGCTACACCTTC
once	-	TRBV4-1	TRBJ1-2	CASSTAWDANYGYTF	TGCGCCAGCAGCACCGCGTGGGACGCTAACTATGGCTACACCTTC